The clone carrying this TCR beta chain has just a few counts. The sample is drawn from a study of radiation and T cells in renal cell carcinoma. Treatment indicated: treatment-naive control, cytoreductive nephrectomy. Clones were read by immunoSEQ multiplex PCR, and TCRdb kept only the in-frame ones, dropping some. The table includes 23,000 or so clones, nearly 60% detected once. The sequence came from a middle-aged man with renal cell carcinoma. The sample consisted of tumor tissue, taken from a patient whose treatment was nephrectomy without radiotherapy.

This CDR3 is CSASRGSGYTF. For the CDR3, the DNA is TGCAGTGCTAGTCGGGGGAGCGGCTACACCTTC. The V and J genes are TRBV20-1 and TRBJ1-2; D is perhaps TRBD1 (5 bases). The CDR3 length is 11 residues. Trimming left V 3 bases short and J 8 bases short, with 10 bases between. Germline loops: CDR1 DFQATT, CDR2 SNEGSKA (reference sequence).